What follows are 21 T cell receptor beta chains derived from one specimen sequenced in a study of Graves' ophthalmopathy and Graves' hyperthyroidism. Amplification targeted the TCR beta CDR3 regions, with RNA transcripts as the source material. The authors performed first-round RT-PCR with HTBI primers and then a second-round multiplex PCR. MiXCR was run by TCRdb on the multiplex PCR reads, yielding one entry per CDR3 protein. Of roughly 480,000 distinct CDR3 sequences in the sample, around an eighth were seen once. The sequenced sample was blood. These receptors were taken from a woman under 40 with Graves' ophthalmopathy.

This clonotype has at least ten counts. The J gene is TRBJ1-5, the V gene TRBV4-1; D remains unclear. The CDR3 extends over 15 amino acids. V lost 5 bases and J lost 5, with 16 bases in between. Germline V gene data show CDR1 as MGHRA and CDR2 as YSYEKL. CDR3 residues: CASSKRMEQYQPQHF. DNA of the CDR3: TGCGCCAGCAGCAAAAGGATGGAACAGTATCAGCCCCAGCATTTT.

This clonotype has at least ten counts. The chain links TRBV3-1 to TRBJ1-1; D remains ambiguous. This CDR3 region has 14 residues. The germline V gene has CDR1 LGHDT and CDR2 YNNKEL (reference sequence). Trimming left V 0 bases short and J 10 bases short, with 15 bases between. The CDR3 DNA is TGTGCCAGCAGCCAAGACAACAGCGCACCCGGAGCTTTCTTT. Protein: CASSQDNSAPGAFF.

This chain links TRBV6-1 with TRBJ1-2; TRBD1 is a possible D gene (5 bases). Germline V gives CDR1 MNHNS, CDR2 SASEGT. The ends were cut back, 2 bases at V and 7 bases at J, with 11 bases in the middle. The CDR3 runs 13 residues. CDR3: CASSENRSGGYTF. DNA for the CDR3: TGTGCCAGCAGTGAAAACAGGTCAGGTGGCTACACCTTC.

This clonotype was seen ten or more times. The V gene is TRBV12-3 or TRBV12-4, the J gene TRBJ1-2, with D possibly being TRBD1 (5 bases). CDR3 length: 12 residues. Trimming left V 4 bases short and J 7 bases short, with 10 bases between. This chain's CDR3 is CASSYSGFGYTF. CDR3 in DNA: TGTGCCAGCAGTTACTCAGGGTTTGGCTACACCTTC.

This clonotype appeared many times. The gene calls are TRBV6-5 and TRBJ2-5; TRBD1 or TRBD2 may be the D gene (6 bases each). Germline CDR1 is MNHEY and CDR2 is SVGAGI. CDR3 size: 16 residues. Trimming removed 8 bases at V and 3 bases at J, with 22 bases between. The CDR3 DNA reads TGTGCCAGCTCTTGGGGGCAGCGGAGGGGCAAAGAGACCCAGTACTTC. Translating it yields CASSWGQRRGKETQYF.

Ten or more counts support this clonotype. The chain combines TRBV11-2 with TRBJ1-5; D is unresolved. This CDR3 is built from 16 residues. The V end was cut by 3 bases, the J end by 0 bases, with 12 bases between. Germline V lookup: CDR1 SGHAT, CDR2 FQNNGV. Here the CDR3 reads CASSFPGRYSNQPQHF. The CDR3 DNA is TGTGCCAGCAGCTTCCCCGGCAGATATAGCAATCAGCCCCAGCATTTT.

This clonotype occurred many times. The rearrangement joins TRBV12-3 or TRBV12-4 to TRBJ1-5; 7 bases line up with TRBD1. The CDR3 spans 13 residues. The junction had 10 bases not matched to a gene; V was cut back by 6 bases and J by 11 bases. In DNA form, the CDR3 reads TGTGCCAGCAGCCCTGACAGGGCTGGAGCCCAGCATTTT. It translates to CASSPDRAGAQHF.

This clonotype was counted ten times or more. The chain uses TRBV12-3 or TRBV12-4 and TRBJ1-1, with TRBD1 matching 8 bases. Unmatched junction bases numbered 12, after V lost 4 bases and J lost 8 bases. CDR3 length equals 15 residues. The CDR3 spells CASSSGTGGFQEAFF. For the CDR3, the DNA is TGTGCCAGCAGTTCCGGGACAGGTGGATTTCAAGAAGCTTTCTTT.

V gene TRBV12-3 or TRBV12-4 combines with J gene TRBJ2-5, with 8 bases that match TRBD2. V shed 5 bases and J 3 bases; nucleotides not matched to a gene: 2. The CDR3 totals 13 residues. This chain's CDR3 is CASSQLAEETQYF. For the CDR3, the DNA is TGTGCCAGCAGTCAACTAGCGGAAGAGACCCAGTACTTC.

The gene calls are TRBV6-2 or TRBV6-3 and TRBJ1-6; 8 bases map to TRBD1. Germline-derived CDR1 and CDR2 are MNHEY and SVGEGT. Trimming removed 6 bases from V and 4 bases from J; junction bases left unmatched: 5. This CDR3 spans 15 amino acids. CDR3 loop: CASRRGQVYNSPLHF. In DNA form, the CDR3 reads TGTGCCAGCAGGAGGGGACAGGTGTATAATTCACCCCTCCACTTT.

The genes are TRBV7-2 and TRBJ1-3, with a weak D call TRBD1 (5 bases). V was cut by 1 base and J by 2 bases, with 9 bases left in between. The germline CDR1 and CDR2 sequences are SGHTA and FQGNSA. CDR3 length: 15 amino acids. The CDR3 DNA reads TGTGCCAGCAGCTTAGGAGGGGTCACTGGAAACACCATATATTTT. It codes for CASSLGGVTGNTIYF.

This clonotype was counted ten times or more. The rearrangement links TRBV11-2 to TRBJ1-1, with D hard to call. The CDR3 is made up of 16 amino acids. V gave up 0 bases and J gave up 2 bases, with 13 bases separating them. CDR1 and CDR2 from the germline V gene are SGHAT and FQNNGV. The CDR3 nucleotides are TGTGCCAGCAGCTTAGATACGACGAATTATAACACTGAAGCTTTCTTT. The encoded protein is CASSLDTTNYNTEAFF.

This clonotype was detected ten times or more. The chain combines TRBV7-8 with TRBJ1-1; D is perhaps TRBD1 (6 bases). CDR3 length equals 14 residues. V shed 5 bases and J shed 0 bases, with 10 bases lying between them. Germline CDR1 SGHVS, CDR2 FQNEAQ. CDR3 residues: CASSVQGMNTEAFF. Written as DNA, the CDR3 is TGTGCCAGCAGCGTTCAGGGGATGAACACTGAAGCTTTCTTT.

This clonotype has ten or more counts. One junction end disagrees with the germline gene, perhaps due to a read error. The rearrangement joins TRBV7-3 to TRBJ2-1, with a tentative D call TRBD2 (5 bases). The CDR3 runs to 13 residues. Germline values: CDR1 SGHTA, CDR2 FQGTGA. The CDR3 coding sequence is TGTGCCAGCAGCTCACCCCCCGGGAATGAGAAGTTCTTC. Residues: CASSSPPGNEKFF.

This clonotype was counted at least ten times. The J gene is TRBJ2-5, the V gene TRBV11-2; perhaps TRBD2 as D (6 bases). Trimming removed 5 bases from V and 4 bases from J, with 14 bases in between. The V gene's germline CDR1 is SGHAT and CDR2 FQNNGV. This CDR3 is 14 amino acids long. This chain's CDR3 is CASSPMGGIETQYF. The DNA of the CDR3 is TGTGCCAGCAGCCCAATGGGGGGAATAGAGACCCAGTACTTC.

This clonotype occurred many times. The chain joins TRBV5-6 to TRBJ2-7; 9 bases are shared with TRBD1. V was clipped by 3 bases and J by 5 bases; unmatched bases: 9. The CDR3 has 15 amino acids. Germline assignment: CDR1 SGHDT and CDR2 YYEEEE. CDR3 nucleotides: TGTGCCAGCAGCTCGGAGGGGACAGGGCACCACGAGCAGTACTTC. It codes for CASSSEGTGHHEQYF.

This clonotype was counted ten times or more. The rearrangement joins TRBV6-1 to TRBJ2-7; D tentatively reads TRBD1 or TRBD2 (5 bases each). With 4 bases removed from V and 6 bases from J, the gap between germline ends came to 16 bases. Germline V gene sequence: CDR1 MNHNS, CDR2 SASEGT. The CDR3 consists of 14 residues. Here the CDR3 DNA reads TGTGCCAGCAGTGGAGGTGGGGACGCTTCCGAGCAGTACTTC. Its translation is CASSGGGDASEQYF.

The CDR3 DNA reads as TGTGCCAGCAGTTACCTGCCAGAAATGAACACTGAAGCTTTCTTT. Translation gives CASSYLPEMNTEAFF. The gene calls are TRBV6-5 and TRBJ1-1, with D unclear. Looked up from germline, CDR1 is MNHEY and CDR2 is SVGAGI. Trimming cost V 2 bases and J 0 bases, with 10 bases left between them. The CDR3 runs to 15 residues.

This clonotype was seen many times. The chain employs TRBV9 and TRBJ1-1, with D perhaps TRBD1 (5 bases). Germline values: CDR1 SGDLS, CDR2 YYNGEE. The CDR3 covers 16 residues. The V end lost 4 bases, the J end lost 0 bases, and 16 bases lay between the germline ends. CDR3 sequence: CASSLLVGGLNTEAFF. The CDR3 DNA follows: TGTGCCAGCAGCCTGCTCGTGGGGGGACTGAACACTGAAGCTTTCTTT.

This clonotype was observed many times. The chain joins TRBV20-1 to TRBJ2-5, with D unclear. Trimming removed 5 bases from V and 5 bases from J, with 15 bases in between. CDR3 length: 13 amino acids. Germline lookup yields CDR1 DFQATT and CDR2 SNEGSKA (reference sequence). CDR3 sequence reads: CSALSGARETQYF. Written as DNA, the CDR3 is TGCAGTGCTCTGTCTGGCGCGCGGGAGACCCAGTACTTC.

In its sample, this clonotype was seen many times. This chain uses TRBV12-5 with TRBJ1-2; tentatively, D is TRBD1 (6 bases). The V and J ends lost 0 bases and 4 bases respectively, with 18 bases between them. Germline assignment: CDR1 LGHNT and CDR2 FRNRAP. The CDR3 runs to 17 residues. The CDR3 coding sequence is TGTGCTAGTGGTTTGGTGCAGGGGTCGTACGGCCCCTATGGCTACACCTTC. This translates into CASGLVQGSYGPYGYTF.